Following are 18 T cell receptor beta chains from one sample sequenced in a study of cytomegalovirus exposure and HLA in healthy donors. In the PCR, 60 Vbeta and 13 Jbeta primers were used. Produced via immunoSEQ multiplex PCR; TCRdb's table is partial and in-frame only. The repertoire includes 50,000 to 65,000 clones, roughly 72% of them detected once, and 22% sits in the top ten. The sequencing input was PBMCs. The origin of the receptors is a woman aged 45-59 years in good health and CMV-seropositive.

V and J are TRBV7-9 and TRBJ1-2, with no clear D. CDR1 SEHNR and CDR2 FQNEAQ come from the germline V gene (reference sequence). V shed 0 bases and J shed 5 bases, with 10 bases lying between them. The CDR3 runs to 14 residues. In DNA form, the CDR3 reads TGTGCCAGCAGCTTAGCGCCATTGGAGTATGGCTACACCTTC. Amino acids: CASSLAPLEYGYTF.

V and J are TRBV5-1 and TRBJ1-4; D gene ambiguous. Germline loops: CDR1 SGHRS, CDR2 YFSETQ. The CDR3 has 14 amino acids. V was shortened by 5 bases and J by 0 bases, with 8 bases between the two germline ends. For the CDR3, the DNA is TGCGCCAGCAGACCGGACTCAACTAATGAAAAACTGTTTTTT. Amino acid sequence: CASRPDSTNEKLFF.

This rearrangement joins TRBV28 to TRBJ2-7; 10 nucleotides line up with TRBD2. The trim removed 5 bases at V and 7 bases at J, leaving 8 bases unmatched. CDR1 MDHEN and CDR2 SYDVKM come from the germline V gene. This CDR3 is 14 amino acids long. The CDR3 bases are TGTGCCAGCAGTGTAGCGGGGGGCCCTCGAGAGCAGTACTTC. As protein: CASSVAGGPREQYF.

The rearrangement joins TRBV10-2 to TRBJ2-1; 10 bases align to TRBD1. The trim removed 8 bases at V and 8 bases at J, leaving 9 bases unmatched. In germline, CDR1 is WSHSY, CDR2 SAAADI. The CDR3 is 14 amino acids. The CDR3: CASCRDRGYDEQFF. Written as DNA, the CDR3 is TGCGCCAGCTGCCGGGACAGGGGTTATGATGAGCAGTTCTTC.

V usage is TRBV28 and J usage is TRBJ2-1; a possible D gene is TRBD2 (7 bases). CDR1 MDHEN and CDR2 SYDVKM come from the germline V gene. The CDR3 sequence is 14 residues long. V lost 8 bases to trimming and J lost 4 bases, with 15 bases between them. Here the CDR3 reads CASLARGGYNEQFF. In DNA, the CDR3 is TGTGCCAGCCTGGCGAGGGGGGGATACAATGAGCAGTTCTTC.

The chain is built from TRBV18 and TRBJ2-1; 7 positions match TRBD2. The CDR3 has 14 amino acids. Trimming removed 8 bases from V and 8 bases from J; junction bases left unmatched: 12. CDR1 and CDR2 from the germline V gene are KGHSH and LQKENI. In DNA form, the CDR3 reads TGTGCCAGCCGACAAGCGAGGGAGGGGTATGAGCAGTTCTTC. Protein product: CASRQAREGYEQFF.

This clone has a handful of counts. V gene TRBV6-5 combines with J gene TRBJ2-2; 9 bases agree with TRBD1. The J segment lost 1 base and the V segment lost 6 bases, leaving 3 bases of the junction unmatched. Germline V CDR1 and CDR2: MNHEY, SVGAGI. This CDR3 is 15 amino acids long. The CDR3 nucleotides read TGTGCCAGCAGAAAGGACAGGGGGAACACCGGGGAGCTGTTTTTT. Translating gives CASRKDRGNTGELFF.

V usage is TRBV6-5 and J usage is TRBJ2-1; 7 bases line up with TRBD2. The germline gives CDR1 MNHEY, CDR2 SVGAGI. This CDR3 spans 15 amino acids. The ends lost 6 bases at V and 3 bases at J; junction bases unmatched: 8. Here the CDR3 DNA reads TGTGCCAGCAGCCCCCGGGCGGGGGACTACAATGAGCAGTTCTTC. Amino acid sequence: CASSPRAGDYNEQFF.

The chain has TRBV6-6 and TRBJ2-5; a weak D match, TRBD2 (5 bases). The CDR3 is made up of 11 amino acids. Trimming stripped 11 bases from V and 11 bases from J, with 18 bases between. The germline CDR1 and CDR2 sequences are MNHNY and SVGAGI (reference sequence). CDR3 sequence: CAASSGWEQYF. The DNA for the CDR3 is TGTGCCGCGTCGTCCGGGTGGGAGCAGTACTTC.

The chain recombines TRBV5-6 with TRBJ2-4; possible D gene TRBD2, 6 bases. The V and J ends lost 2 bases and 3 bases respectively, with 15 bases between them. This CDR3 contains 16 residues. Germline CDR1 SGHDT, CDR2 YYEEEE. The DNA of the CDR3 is TGTGCCAGCAGCTTTCCGACCCCGGGGGACAAAAACATTCAGTACTTC. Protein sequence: CASSFPTPGDKNIQYF. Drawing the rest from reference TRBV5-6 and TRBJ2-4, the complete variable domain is DAGVTQSPTHLIKTRGQQVTLRCSPKSGHDTVSWYQQALGQGPQFIFQYYEEEERQRGNFPDRFSGHQFPNYSSELNVNALLLGDSALYLCASSFPTPGDKNIQYFGAGTRLSVL.

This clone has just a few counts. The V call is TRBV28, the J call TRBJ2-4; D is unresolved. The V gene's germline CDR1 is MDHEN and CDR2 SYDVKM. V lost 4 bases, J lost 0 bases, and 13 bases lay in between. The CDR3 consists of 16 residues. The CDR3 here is CASSSSGVLAKNIQYF. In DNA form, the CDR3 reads TGTGCCAGCAGTTCCTCAGGTGTTCTAGCCAAAAACATTCAGTACTTC.

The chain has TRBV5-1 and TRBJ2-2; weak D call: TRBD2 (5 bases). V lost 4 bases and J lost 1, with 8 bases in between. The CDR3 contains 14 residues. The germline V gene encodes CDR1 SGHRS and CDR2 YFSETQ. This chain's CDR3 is CASSAGLNTGELFF. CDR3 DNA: TGCGCCAGCAGCGCTGGACTGAACACCGGGGAGCTGTTTTTT.

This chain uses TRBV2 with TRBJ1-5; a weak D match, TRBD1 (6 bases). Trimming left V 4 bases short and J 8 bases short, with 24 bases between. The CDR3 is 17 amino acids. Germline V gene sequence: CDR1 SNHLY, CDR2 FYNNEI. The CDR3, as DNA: TGTGCCAGCAGTGGTGGGGGTGGGGGCCGCTCCAGTGAGCCCCAGCATTTT. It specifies CASSGGGGGRSSEPQHF.

The CDR3 loop is CASSLPGLAGDTGELFF. The CDR3 bases are TGTGCCAGCAGCCTCCCCGGACTAGCGGGAGACACCGGGGAGCTGTTTTTT. This chain uses TRBV14 with TRBJ2-2, with TRBD2 identical over 13 bases. The J segment lost 3 bases and the V segment lost 4 bases, leaving 5 bases of the junction unmatched. This CDR3 comprises 17 residues. Per germline, CDR1 SGHDN and CDR2 FVKESK. The full variable domain, in which reference TRBV14 and TRBJ2-2 provide the parts outside the CDR3, is EAGVTQFPSHSVIEKGQTVTLRCDPISGHDNLYWYRRVMGKEIKFLLHFVKESKQDESGMPNNRFLAERTGGTYSTLKVQPAELEDSGVYFCASSLPGLAGDTGELFFGEGSRLTVL.

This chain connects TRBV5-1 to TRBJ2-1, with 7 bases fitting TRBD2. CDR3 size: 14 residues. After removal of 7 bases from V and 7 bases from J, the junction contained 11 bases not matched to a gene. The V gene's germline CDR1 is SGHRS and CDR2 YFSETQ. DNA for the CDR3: TGCGCCAGCTTTGAGCCGGGACTAAGAAATGAGCAGTTCTTC. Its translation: CASFEPGLRNEQFF.

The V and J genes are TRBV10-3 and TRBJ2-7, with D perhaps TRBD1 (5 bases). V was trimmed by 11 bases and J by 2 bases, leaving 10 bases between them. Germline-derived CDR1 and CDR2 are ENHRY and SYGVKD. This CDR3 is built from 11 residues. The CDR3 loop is CAPPGTYEQYF. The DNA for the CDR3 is TGTGCCCCCCCAGGGACCTACGAGCAGTACTTC.

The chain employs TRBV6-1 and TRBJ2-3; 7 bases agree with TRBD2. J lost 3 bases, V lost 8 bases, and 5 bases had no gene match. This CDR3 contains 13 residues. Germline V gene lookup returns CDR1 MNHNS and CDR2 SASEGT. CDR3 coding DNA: TGTGCCAGCCTCCAGCGGGAAACAGATACGCAGTATTTT. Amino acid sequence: CASLQRETDTQYF.

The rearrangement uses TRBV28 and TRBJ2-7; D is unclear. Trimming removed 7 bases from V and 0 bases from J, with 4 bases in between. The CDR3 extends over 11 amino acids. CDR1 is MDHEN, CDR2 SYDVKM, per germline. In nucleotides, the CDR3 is TGTGCCAGCACCTTCTCCTACGAGCAGTACTTC. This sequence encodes CASTFSYEQYF.